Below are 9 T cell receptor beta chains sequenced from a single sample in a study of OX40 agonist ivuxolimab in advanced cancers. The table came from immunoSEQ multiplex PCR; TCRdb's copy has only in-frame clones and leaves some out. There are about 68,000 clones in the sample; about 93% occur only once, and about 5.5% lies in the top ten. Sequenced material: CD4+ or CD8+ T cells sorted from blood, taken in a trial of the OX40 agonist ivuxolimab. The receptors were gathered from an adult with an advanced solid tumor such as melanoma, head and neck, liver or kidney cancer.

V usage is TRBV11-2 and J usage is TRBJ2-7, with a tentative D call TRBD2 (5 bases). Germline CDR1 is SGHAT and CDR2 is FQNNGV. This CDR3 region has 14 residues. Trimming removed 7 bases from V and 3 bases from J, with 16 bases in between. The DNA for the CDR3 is TGTGCCAGCACCCCCGGTTACGGGGTCTACGAGCAGTACTTC. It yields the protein CASTPGYGVYEQYF.

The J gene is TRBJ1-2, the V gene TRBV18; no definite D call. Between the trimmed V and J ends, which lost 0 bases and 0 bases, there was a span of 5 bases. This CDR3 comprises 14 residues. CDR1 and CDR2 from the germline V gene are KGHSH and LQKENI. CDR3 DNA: TGTGCCAGCTCACCACCCGAAACTAACTATGGCTACACCTTC. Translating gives CASSPPETNYGYTF.

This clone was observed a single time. The CDR3 DNA sequence: TGCAGCGTTGAAACAGGGGTCGGGAGTATTTACAATGAGCAGTTCTTC. Its translation: CSVETGVGSIYNEQFF. The chain couples TRBV29-1 to TRBJ2-1; TRBD1 might be the D (7 bases). This CDR3 comprises 16 residues. Germline V gives CDR1 SQVTM, CDR2 ANQGSEA. V lost 2 bases and J 4 bases, leaving 18 bases between the germline ends.

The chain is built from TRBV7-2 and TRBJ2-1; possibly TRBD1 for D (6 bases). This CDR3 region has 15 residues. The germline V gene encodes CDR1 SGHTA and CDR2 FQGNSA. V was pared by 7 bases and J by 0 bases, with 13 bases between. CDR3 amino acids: CASTGHPSSYNEQFF. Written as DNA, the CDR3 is TGTGCCAGCACGGGACATCCGAGCTCCTACAATGAGCAGTTCTTC.

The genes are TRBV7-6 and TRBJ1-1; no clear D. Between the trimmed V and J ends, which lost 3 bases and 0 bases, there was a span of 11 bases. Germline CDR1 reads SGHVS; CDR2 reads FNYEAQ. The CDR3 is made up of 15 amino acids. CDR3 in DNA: TGTGCCAGCAGCTTCTCCGCAAACATGAACACTGAAGCTTTCTTT. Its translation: CASSFSANMNTEAFF.

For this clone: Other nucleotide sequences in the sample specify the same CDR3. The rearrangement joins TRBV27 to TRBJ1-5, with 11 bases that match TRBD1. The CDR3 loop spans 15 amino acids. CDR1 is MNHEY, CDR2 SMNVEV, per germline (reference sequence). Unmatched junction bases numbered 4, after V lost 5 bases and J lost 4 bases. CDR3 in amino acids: CASSPGTGGNQPQHF. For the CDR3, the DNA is TGTGCCAGCAGTCCCGGGACAGGGGGGAATCAGCCCCAGCATTTT.

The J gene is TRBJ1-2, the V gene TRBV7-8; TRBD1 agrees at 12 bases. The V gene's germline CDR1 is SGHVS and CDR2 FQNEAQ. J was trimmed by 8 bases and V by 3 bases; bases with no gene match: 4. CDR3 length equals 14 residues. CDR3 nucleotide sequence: TGTGCCAGCAGCTTCCGGGACAGGGGGCTCGGCTACACCTTC. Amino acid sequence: CASSFRDRGLGYTF.

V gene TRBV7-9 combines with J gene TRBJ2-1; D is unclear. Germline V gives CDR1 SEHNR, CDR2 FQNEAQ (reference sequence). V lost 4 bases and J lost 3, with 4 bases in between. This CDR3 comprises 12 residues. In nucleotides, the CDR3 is TGTGCCAGCAGCTATGGCTACAATGAGCAGTTCTTC. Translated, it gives CASSYGYNEQFF.

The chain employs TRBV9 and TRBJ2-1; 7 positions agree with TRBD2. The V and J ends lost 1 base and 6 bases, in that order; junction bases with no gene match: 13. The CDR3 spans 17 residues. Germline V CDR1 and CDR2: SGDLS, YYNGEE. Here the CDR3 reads CASSVYLGEGFSNEQFF. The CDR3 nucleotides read TGTGCCAGCAGCGTATACTTGGGGGAGGGGTTTAGCAATGAGCAGTTCTTC.